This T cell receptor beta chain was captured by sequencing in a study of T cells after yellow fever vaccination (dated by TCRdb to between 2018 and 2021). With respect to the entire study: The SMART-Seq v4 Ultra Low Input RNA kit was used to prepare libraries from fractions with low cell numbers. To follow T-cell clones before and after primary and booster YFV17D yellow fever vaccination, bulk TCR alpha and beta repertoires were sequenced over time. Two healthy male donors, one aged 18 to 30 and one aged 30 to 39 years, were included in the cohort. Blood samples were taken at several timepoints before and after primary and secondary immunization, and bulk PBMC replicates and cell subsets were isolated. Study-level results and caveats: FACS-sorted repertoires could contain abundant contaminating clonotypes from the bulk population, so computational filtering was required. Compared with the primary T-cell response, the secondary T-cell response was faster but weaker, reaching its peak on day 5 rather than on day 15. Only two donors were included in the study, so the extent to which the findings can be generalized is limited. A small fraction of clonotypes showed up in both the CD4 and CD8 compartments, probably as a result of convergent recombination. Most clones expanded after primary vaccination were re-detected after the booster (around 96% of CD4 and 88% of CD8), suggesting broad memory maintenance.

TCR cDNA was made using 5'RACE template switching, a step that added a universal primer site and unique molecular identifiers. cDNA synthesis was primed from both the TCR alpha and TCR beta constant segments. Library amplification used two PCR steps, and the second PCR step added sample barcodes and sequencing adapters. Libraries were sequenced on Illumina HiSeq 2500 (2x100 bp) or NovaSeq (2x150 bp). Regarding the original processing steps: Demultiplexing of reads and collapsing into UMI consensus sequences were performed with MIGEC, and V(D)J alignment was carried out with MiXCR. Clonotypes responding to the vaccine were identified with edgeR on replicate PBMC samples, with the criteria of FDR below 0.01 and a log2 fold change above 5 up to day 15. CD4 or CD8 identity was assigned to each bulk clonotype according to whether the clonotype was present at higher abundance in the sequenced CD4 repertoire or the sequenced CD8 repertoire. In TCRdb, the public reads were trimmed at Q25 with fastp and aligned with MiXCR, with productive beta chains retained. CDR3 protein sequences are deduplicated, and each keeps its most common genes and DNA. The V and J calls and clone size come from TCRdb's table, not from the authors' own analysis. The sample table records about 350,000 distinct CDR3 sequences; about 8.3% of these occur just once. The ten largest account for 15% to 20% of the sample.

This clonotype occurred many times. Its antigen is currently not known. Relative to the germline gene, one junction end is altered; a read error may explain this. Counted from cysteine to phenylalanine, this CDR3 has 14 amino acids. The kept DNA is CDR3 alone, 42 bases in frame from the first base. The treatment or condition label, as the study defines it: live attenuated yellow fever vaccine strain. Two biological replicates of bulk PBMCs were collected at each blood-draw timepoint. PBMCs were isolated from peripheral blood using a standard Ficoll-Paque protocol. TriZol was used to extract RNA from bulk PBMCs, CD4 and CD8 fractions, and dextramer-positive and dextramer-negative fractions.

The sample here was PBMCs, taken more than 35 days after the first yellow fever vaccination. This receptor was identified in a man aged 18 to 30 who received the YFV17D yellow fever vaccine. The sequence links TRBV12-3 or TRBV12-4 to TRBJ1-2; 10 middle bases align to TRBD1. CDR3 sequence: CASSPGQGNYGYTF. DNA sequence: TGCGCCAGCAGCCCGGGACAGGGGAACTATGGCTACACCTTC.